Listed below are T cell receptor beta chains from one sample, sequenced in a study of technical replicates of blood from a few donors. The repertoire was sequenced with immunoSEQ multiplex PCR; TCRdb's copy has only in-frame clones and lacks some. Of 65,000 to 80,000 clones in the sample, 95% to 98% were seen once. Material: T cells isolated from PBMCs. These receptors were collected from a human donor in good health. The CDR3 runs from the conserved cysteine through the conserved F or W. D genes are given only for firm matches. Where a row states a size, it is once, few, many or the class of an expanded clone; other rows omit it.

V gene	J gene	clone size	D gene	CDR3 protein	CDR3 DNA
TRBV9	TRBJ2-1	.	.	CASSVMGQSGNEQFF	TGTGCCAGCAGCGTGATGGGCCAGTCGGGGAATGAGCAGTTCTTC
TRBV4-2	TRBJ2-6	.	.	CASSQERASGANVLTF	TGTGCCAGCAGCCAAGAAAGAGCCTCTGGGGCCAACGTCCTGACTTTC
TRBV2	TRBJ2-7	once	.	CASSASTLYEQYF	TGTGCCAGCAGTGCGTCTACCCTCTACGAGCAGTACTTC
TRBV6-1	TRBJ1-5	.	.	CASSEGWRDQPQHF	TGTGCCAGCAGTGAGGGTTGGCGGGATCAGCCCCAGCATTTT
TRBV6-1	TRBJ2-7	.	.	CASSEAAGAIGEQYF	TGTGCCAGCAGTGAAGCGGCGGGGGCGATCGGCGAGCAGTACTTC
TRBV27	TRBJ1-2	.	TRBD1	CASSYRGRGYGYTF	TGTGCCAGCAGTTACAGGGGGCGGGGCTATGGCTACACCTTC
TRBV9	TRBJ2-2	.	.	CASPDKSGELFF	TGTGCCAGCCCTGACAAGTCGGGGGAGCTGTTTTTT
TRBV2	TRBJ1-2	.	TRBD1	CASSEGQGTYGYTF	TGTGCCAGCAGTGAGGGACAGGGGACCTATGGCTACACCTTC
TRBV27	TRBJ2-7	once	.	CASRGRAGYEQYF	TGTGCCAGCAGAGGACGGGCGGGTTACGAGCAGTACTTC
TRBV6-6	TRBJ2-1	.	TRBD1	CASSYLGRTGAYEQFF	TGTGCCAGCAGTTACTTAGGTAGGACAGGGGCATATGAGCAGTTCTTC
TRBV4-3	TRBJ2-7	.	TRBD2	CASSQATSAYEQYF	TGCGCCAGCAGCCAGGCTACTAGCGCCTACGAGCAGTACTTC
TRBV30	TRBJ1-1	few	.	CAWKLPGHGTEAFF	TGTGCCTGGAAACTACCGGGACACGGCACTGAAGCTTTCTTT
TRBV4-1	TRBJ1-2	.	.	CASSQDPTGLGYTF	TGCGCCAGCAGCCAAGATCCGACAGGTTTGGGCTACACCTTC
TRBV2	TRBJ1-4	.	.	CASSGGLEEAEKLFF	TGTGCCAGCAGTGGAGGGCTAGAGGAAGCTGAAAAACTGTTTTTT
TRBV6-5	TRBJ2-1	.	.	CASSYGLANEQFF	TGTGCCAGCAGTTACGGGCTAGCGAATGAGCAGTTCTTC